Below are 30 T cell receptor beta chains sequenced from a single sample in a study of T-cell memory formation after mild COVID-19. TCRdb fed the 5' RACE reads into MiXCR, producing one record per CDR3 protein. The sample contains over 500,000 distinct CDR3 sequences, roughly 17% of which appear only once. The specimen was PBMCs or a T cell subset sorted from them (not recorded which). Receptors were obtained from an adult woman who had mild COVID-19 (a few samples of this study predate the infection). Cell type and time point are not known.

DNA for the CDR3: TGTGCCAGCAGCCTCCGGACGGAAATCTTAGAGGGGGACACTGAAGCTTTCTTT. Translating it yields CASSLRTEILEGDTEAFF. The chain has TRBV7-6 and TRBJ1-1, with TRBD1 as a possible D gene (6 bases). Per the germline V gene, CDR1 is SGHVS and CDR2 is FNYEAQ. CDR3 length equals 18 residues. V was cut by 5 bases and J by 3 bases, with 25 bases left in between.

J is TRBJ1-1 and V is TRBV27, with D unclear. V shed 6 bases and J shed 4 bases, with 12 bases lying between them. The CDR3 covers 13 residues. Germline assignment: CDR1 MNHEY and CDR2 SMNVEV (reference sequence). This CDR3 is CASRILGITEAFF. CDR3 sequence (DNA): TGTGCCAGCAGAATCCTGGGGATCACTGAAGCTTTCTTT.

This chain connects TRBV11-2 to TRBJ2-1; no clear D. The CDR3 is made up of 13 amino acids. The ends were cut back, 5 bases at V and 9 bases at J, with 14 bases in the middle. Germline lookup yields CDR1 SGHAT and CDR2 FQNNGV. This chain's CDR3 is CASSPPPPSEQFF. The CDR3, as DNA: TGTGCCAGCAGCCCGCCCCCCCCGAGTGAGCAGTTCTTC.

This clonotype has more than one count but fewer than ten. The chain uses TRBV20-1 and TRBJ2-1, with D hard to call. V gave up 1 base and J gave up 4 bases, with 11 bases separating them. This CDR3 has 14 amino acids. Germline V lookup: CDR1 DFQATT, CDR2 SNEGSKA (reference sequence). The CDR3 DNA follows: TGCAGTGCTAGAGGGGATGCGGTATACAATGAGCAGTTCTTC. This encodes CSARGDAVYNEQFF.

The CDR3 coding sequence is TGTGCCAGCTCACCAATCAGACAGGGATCTTATAGCAATCAGCCCCAGCATTTT. This translates into CASSPIRQGSYSNQPQHF. The genes are TRBV18 and TRBJ1-5, with 7 positions matching TRBD1. After removal of 2 bases from V and 0 bases from J, the junction contained 10 bases not matched to a gene. Germline CDR1 KGHSH, CDR2 LQKENI. This CDR3 has 18 residues.

This sequence joins TRBV5-1 and TRBJ1-2, with D tentatively TRBD1 (6 bases). There are 16 residues in the CDR3. V lost 2 bases, J lost 0 bases, and 14 bases lay in between. In germline, CDR1 is SGHRS, CDR2 YFSETQ. DNA of the CDR3: TGCGCCAGCAGCTTTAACCGGGACACCGCTAACTATGGCTACACCTTC. Amino acid sequence: CASSFNRDTANYGYTF.

The sample holds many counts of this clonotype. V usage is TRBV11-1 and J usage is TRBJ2-7; TRBD1 matches at 11 bases. Germline values: CDR1 SGHAT, CDR2 FQDESV (reference sequence). The CDR3 has 15 amino acids. The V segment lost 5 bases and the J segment 6 bases; nucleotides outside the gene matches: 9. The CDR3 region is CASSPPGQGDGEQYF. CDR3 coding DNA: TGTGCCAGCAGCCCGCCGGGACAGGGGGATGGCGAGCAGTACTTC.

The sample holds a few counts of this clonotype. The gene calls are TRBV7-2 and TRBJ2-7, with 10 bases lining up with TRBD1. Germline V gives CDR1 SGHTA, CDR2 FQGNSA. V trimming: 1 base; J trimming: 6 bases; junction bases outside the gene matches: 6. The CDR3 sequence is 15 residues long. CDR3 coding DNA: TGTGCCAGCAGCTTAGGGCCGGGACAGGGGTTCGAGCAGTACTTC. It translates to CASSLGPGQGFEQYF.

This clonotype was found a few times. This sequence joins TRBV19 and TRBJ2-1; 10 nucleotides agree with TRBD2. Unmatched junction bases numbered 8, after V lost 5 bases and J lost 1 base. CDR1 is LNHDA and CDR2 is SQIVND in the germline V gene (reference sequence). This CDR3 region has 17 residues. The CDR3 loop is CASSPTSAGGSYNEQFF. The CDR3 region has the DNA TGTGCCAGTAGTCCGACCTCAGCGGGAGGGTCCTACAATGAGCAGTTCTTC.

This clonotype was counted a single time. The V call is TRBV13, the J call TRBJ2-1; 7 bases agree with TRBD1. J gave up 10 bases and V 8 bases, and 17 bases lay outside the gene matches. CDR1 is PRHDT, CDR2 FYEKMQ, per germline (reference sequence). The CDR3 loop spans 15 amino acids. The CDR3 region is CASFQSATGMREQFF. Here the CDR3 DNA reads TGTGCCAGCTTCCAATCGGCGACAGGGATGAGGGAGCAGTTCTTC.

This clonotype was counted only a few times. The V and J genes are TRBV12-3 or TRBV12-4 and TRBJ1-3, with unresolved D. There are 12 residues in the CDR3. Trimming removed 1 base at V and 3 bases at J, with 1 base between. This CDR3 is CASSLVGNTIYF. DNA for the CDR3: TGTGCCAGCAGTTTAGTTGGAAACACCATATATTTT.

V usage is TRBV3-1 and J usage is TRBJ2-1; 8 bases are shared with TRBD2. The V and J ends lost 3 bases and 0 bases, in that order; junction bases with no gene match: 7. This CDR3 is built from 17 residues. Germline CDR1 and CDR2: LGHDT and YNNKEL (reference sequence). CDR3 sequence: CASSQGGSGISYNEQFF. DNA for the CDR3: TGTGCCAGCAGCCAGGGGGGTAGCGGGATCTCCTACAATGAGCAGTTCTTC.

This clonotype turned up a few times. This chain uses TRBV25-1 with TRBJ2-2; 8 nucleotides line up with TRBD1. V was pared by 3 bases and J by 7 bases, with 7 bases of the junction left unmatched. Germline V lookup: CDR1 MGHDK, CDR2 SYGVNS. The CDR3 sequence is 15 residues long. Written as DNA, the CDR3 is TGTGCCAGCAGTGATTTGGGGACAGGATACGGGGAGCTGTTTTTT. It codes for CASSDLGTGYGELFF. The full variable domain, with the rest looked up from reference TRBV25-1 and TRBJ2-2, is EADIYQTPRYLVIGTGKKITLECSQTMGHDKMYWYQQDPGMELHLIHYSYGVNSTEKGDLSSESTVSRIRTEHFPLTLESARPSHTSQYLCASSDLGTGYGELFFGEGSRLTVL.

This clonotype has more than one count but fewer than ten. The V gene is TRBV5-6, the J gene TRBJ1-2, with D tentatively TRBD1 (6 bases). V was clipped by 5 bases and J by 8 bases, with 16 bases between them. Germline CDR1 is SGHDT and CDR2 is YYEEEE. The CDR3 has 13 amino acids. The CDR3 nucleotides are TGTGCCAGCAGATCCGGGACAATGGGGGGCTACACCTTC. Translated, it gives CASRSGTMGGYTF.

This clonotype was counted only a few times. The chain recombines TRBV6-6 with TRBJ1-6, with D possibly TRBD1 on 5 matching bases. With 6 bases removed from V and 8 bases from J, the gap between germline ends came to 17 bases. Germline values: CDR1 MNHNY, CDR2 SVGAGI (reference sequence). The CDR3 covers 15 residues. The CDR3 protein is CASSSGTPSDSPLHF. CDR3 in DNA: TGTGCCAGCAGCTCCGGGACCCCGTCGGATTCACCCCTCCACTTT.

This clonotype has a handful of counts. V is TRBV7-2 and J is TRBJ2-7, with D possibly being TRBD1 (6 bases). Germline V lookup: CDR1 SGHTA, CDR2 FQGNSA. Trimming removed 5 bases from V and 2 bases from J, with 13 bases in between. This CDR3 spans 14 amino acids. CDR3 DNA: TGTGCCAGCAGCCCCTACAGGGCTCCCTACGAGCAGTACTTC. Translated, it gives CASSPYRAPYEQYF.

This clonotype was counted at least ten times. The junction differs from germline at one of its ends, possibly a read error. The chain couples TRBV5-1 to TRBJ2-3; D is perhaps TRBD2 (6 bases). Germline lookup yields CDR1 SGHRS and CDR2 YFSETQ. This CDR3 comprises 13 residues. The CDR3 DNA is TGTGCCAGCAGCTTTGGAGGGGCAGATACGCAGTATTTT. The encoded protein is CASSFGGADTQYF.

V gene TRBV4-2 combines with J gene TRBJ1-2; 10 nucleotides match TRBD1. This CDR3 is 16 amino acids long. Germline V CDR1 and CDR2: LGHNA, YNFKEQ. The V gene end was trimmed by 4 bases and the J gene end by 4 bases; junction bases not matched to a gene: 9. CDR3 sequence (DNA): TGTGCCAGCAGCCCGGGTCGGGACAGGGGACGCTATGGCTACACCTTC. It encodes CASSPGRDRGRYGYTF.

The rearrangement uses TRBV12-3 or TRBV12-4 and TRBJ1-1; TRBD1 is a possible D gene (6 bases). CDR3 length: 15 amino acids. Between the trimmed V and J ends, which lost 5 bases and 0 bases, there was a span of 13 bases. This chain's CDR3 is CASSPFQGLNTEAFF. The DNA of the CDR3 is TGTGCCAGCAGTCCCTTCCAGGGGTTGAACACTGAAGCTTTCTTT.

This sequence joins TRBV12-3 or TRBV12-4 and TRBJ2-1, with 10 nucleotides matching TRBD1. The trim removed 3 bases at V and 7 bases at J, leaving 6 bases unmatched. This CDR3 has 15 amino acids. The CDR3 sequence is CASSFHPGQGNEQFF. CDR3 DNA: TGTGCCAGCAGTTTCCACCCGGGACAGGGGAATGAGCAGTTCTTC.

The chain couples TRBV5-1 to TRBJ2-1, with D possibly matching TRBD2 (5 bases). The germline V and J ends were trimmed by 2 bases and 5 bases, with 11 bases remaining between them. Germline-derived CDR1 and CDR2 are SGHRS and YFSETQ. This CDR3 region has 14 residues. The CDR3 protein is CASSFLAENNEQFF. CDR3 DNA: TGCGCCAGCAGCTTTCTAGCCGAGAACAATGAGCAGTTCTTC.

The V call is TRBV20-1, the J call TRBJ2-1; D is possibly TRBD2 (6 bases). V was pared by 3 bases and J by 4 bases, with 10 bases between. The CDR3 runs 13 residues. Per the germline V gene, CDR1 is DFQATT and CDR2 is SNEGSKA (reference sequence). CDR3: CSARRDGYNEQFF. In DNA form, the CDR3 reads TGCAGTGCTAGGCGGGACGGATACAATGAGCAGTTCTTC.

This clonotype was observed a handful of times. CDR3 sequence (DNA): TGTGCCAGCAGCGTAGCTTTAGGGCCGGGCCCCCGTGGCTACACCTTC. This sequence encodes CASSVALGPGPRGYTF. The chain uses TRBV9 and TRBJ1-2; unclear D gene. The V end was cut by 0 bases, the J end by 7 bases, with 19 bases between. CDR3 length: 16 residues. Germline V CDR1 and CDR2: SGDLS, YYNGEE.

The chain recombines TRBV10-3 with TRBJ2-5; unclear D gene. Trimming stripped 0 bases from V and 3 bases from J, with 11 bases between. In germline, CDR1 is ENHRY, CDR2 SYGVKD. The CDR3 length is 15 residues. The DNA for the CDR3 is TGTGCCATCAGTGAGTCGTTGGCGGCAGAAGAGACCCAGTACTTC. Translated, it gives CAISESLAAEETQYF.

This clonotype was recorded many times. The V and J genes are TRBV28 and TRBJ1-1, with a tentative D call TRBD1 (6 bases). Trimming pared 3 bases from V and 2 bases from J, leaving 16 bases between. Germline V CDR1 and CDR2: MDHEN, SYDVKM. There are 16 residues in the CDR3. As DNA, the CDR3 is TGTGCCAGCAGTTTGTTGCGGCAGGGACAAAACACTGAAGCTTTCTTT. Protein: CASSLLRQGQNTEAFF.

The rearrangement uses TRBV12-3 or TRBV12-4 and TRBJ2-7; a weak D match, TRBD2 (5 bases). V dropped 3 bases and J dropped 5 bases, with 20 bases sitting between them. This CDR3 is built from 16 residues. The CDR3 DNA sequence: TGTGCCAGCAGTTTGCTTGGGGTGGAGGCCGGGGACGAGCAGTACTTC. Its translation is CASSLLGVEAGDEQYF.

V and J are TRBV19 and TRBJ2-2; a possible D gene is TRBD1 (6 bases). Per the germline V gene, CDR1 is LNHDA and CDR2 is SQIVND (reference sequence). V dropped 9 bases and J dropped 6 bases, with 20 bases sitting between them. The CDR3 covers 15 residues. The CDR3 DNA follows: TGTGCCAGCTCAAGCCCCAATTCAGGGGCCGGGGAGCTGTTTTTT. It translates to CASSSPNSGAGELFF.

This clonotype showed up many times. This chain connects TRBV19 to TRBJ2-7, with a possible D match to TRBD2 (6 bases). V dropped 6 bases and J dropped 3 bases, with 12 bases sitting between them. The germline V gene has CDR1 LNHDA and CDR2 SQIVND (reference sequence). There are 13 residues in the CDR3. The CDR3 coding sequence is TGTGCCAGTAGCCGGACTACCATCTACGAGCAGTACTTC. Protein product: CASSRTTIYEQYF.

The V gene is TRBV12-3 or TRBV12-4, the J gene TRBJ2-7, with 8 bases identical to TRBD1. J lost 4 bases, V lost 4 bases, and 3 bases had no gene match. This CDR3 contains 13 residues. The CDR3 bases are TGTGCCAGCAGTTCCAGGGGGCGATACGAGCAGTACTTC. Protein sequence: CASSSRGRYEQYF.

V gene TRBV6-5 combines with J gene TRBJ1-5; a weak D match, TRBD1 (6 bases). The germline gives CDR1 MNHEY, CDR2 SVGAGI. V was trimmed by 6 bases and J by 3 bases, leaving 18 bases between them. The CDR3 runs to 16 residues. CDR3 nucleotide sequence: TGTGCCAGCAGCCAATCGGGGCAGGGACACAATCAGCCCCAGCATTTT. Residues: CASSQSGQGHNQPQHF.